This note documents a single T cell receptor (beta chain) sequence. The antigen it binds to is not known. Qualities for individual bases were not recorded, and no much larger clone is one base off. The data originate from a study of spatial heterogeneity in lung cancer (dated by TCRdb to about 2019). Describing the broader study: Donors were approximately 72 patients with early-stage, untreated non-small cell lung cancer from the lung TRACERx cohort. Follow-up PBMC samples were sequenced whenever available, with a median time to follow-up of around 24 months after resection. More beta-chain than alpha-chain transcripts were consistently detected, likely reflecting higher beta-chain transcript abundance. In the raw uncorrected reads, each unique combination of TCR and UMI appeared on average more than ten times. The study quantitatively compared TCR alpha and beta repertoires across multiple tumor regions, matched nontumor lung and blood in non-small cell lung cancer. TCR repertoire features were related to nonsynonymous mutation counts determined by whole-exome sequencing of tumor tissue. At surgery, both alpha and beta chains were TCR-sequenced in about 200 tumor regions, roughly 64 matched nontumor lung samples and a few dozen PBMC samples.

Study-wide findings and limitations: Only 14 patients were included in comparisons of baseline and follow-up blood repertoires. Ubiquitous expanded tumor TCRs were detected in blood more often at tumor resection than at routine follow-up. Additional single-cell paired TCR alpha and beta sequencing was considered necessary to confirm, at a functional level, the hypothesis that regional TCRs recognize regional mutations.

The time point label on this specimen signifies: blood at routine non-recurrence follow-up after resection. Whole RNA extracted from tumor and nontumor lung tissue, or from cryopreserved PBMC samples, was used for TCR sequencing without cell sorting. A patient was chosen for TCR sequencing only when enough RNA was available from at least two tumor regions. Libraries were built with 5' RACE. The sequencing machine was a NextSeq 500. To allow correction of PCR and sequencing errors, the TCR library protocol tagged every TCR cDNA molecule with a unique molecular identifier. The authors processed their data as follows. TCR identification, UMI-based error correction and CDR3 extraction were all carried out with Decombinator tools. Expanded TCRs were defined as those above a frequency of 2 per 1,000, corresponding to the top 1% of the tumor frequency distribution. Each repertoire was subsampled 100 times to 5,000 TCRs, after which Renyi diversity was computed with the R vegan package. CDR3 similarity networks were constructed using string-kernel similarity of amino acid triplets, with links drawn between CDR3s whose pairwise similarity was above 0.82. Using fastp trimming at Q25 and MiXCR clonotype assembly, TCRdb reanalyzed the public sequencing data and kept in-frame beta chains. One record per CDR3 amino acid sequence lists the most common genes and DNA. The V and J calls come from TCRdb's annotation, not from the publication. In all, the sample holds about 87,000 distinct CDR3 sequences, and approximately 19% of those were seen once. In total, the top ten clones hold 21% of the sample.

CDR1 and CDR2 are drawn from the germline V gene: SGDLS, YYNGEE. The CDR3 holds 15 amino acids from the cysteine to the phenylalanine. Only the CDR3 part of the read is kept: 45 bases, read in frame from the first base. Clipping removes 0 bases from V and 4 bases from J, with 3 as the unmatched junction base count. The sequencing here drew on PBMCs, taken at follow-up. Recombination joined TRBV9 with TRBJ2-7, with TRBD1 matching 11 junction bases. This TCR was recovered from a male donor with early-stage non-small cell lung cancer. For the CDR3, the sequence is CASSVVGQGDYEQYF. The bases are TGTGCCAGCAGCGTAGTGGGACAGGGGGATTACGAGCAGTACTTC.